This T cell receptor (beta chain) stems from a study of T cell responses to AZD1222 COVID-19 vaccine. About the research overall: Analysis merged second doses at about 4 or about 12 weeks.

Study results and caveats: Repertoires were collected only later (after the peak T cell response had occurred). Clonal diversity was possibly underestimated, and white British individuals and females predominated among donors. Regions 160-218 and 743-854 dominated among vaccine-associated CD4 TCRs spanning spike.

In regard to this clone: What it binds is unknown.

Germline V CDR1 and CDR2: SGHRS, YFSETQ. Trimming removed 0 bases at V and 4 bases at J, with 6 bases between. The CDR3 is 13 residues long. Clones were read by immunoSEQ multiplex PCR, and TCRdb kept only the in-frame ones, dropping some. Among 75,000 to 100,000 clones listed, roughly nine tenths were seen once. This clonotype was sampled from an adult in good health. Sample: peripheral blood, taken on day 0 of AZD1222 vaccination. The chain recombines TRBV5-1 with TRBJ2-3; D unclear. The CDR3 loop reads CASSLVPSDTQYF. DNA for the CDR3: TGCGCCAGCAGCTTGGTCCCCTCAGATACGCAGTATTTT.